This entry lists 6 T cell receptor beta chains sequenced from one sample in a study of shared clonotypes between healthy human individuals (TCRdb year 2020). The library was obtained by the immunoSEQ multiplex PCR assay. Entries here come from immuneACCESS through TCRdb and include only in-frame sequences with V and J called. Some clones fail to appear in such tables; in the studies checked, an unresolved V gene covers under half of the shortfall, and the cause of the remainder is unknown. This sample has 1.6 million or so clones in its table, and about 96% of those were observed once. The ten largest clones represent 0.95% to 1.5% of the sample. Material: naive CD4+ T cells sorted from blood. According to the study, the label for this sample's cell subset or site signals: CD45RA+ positively selected. These receptors were taken from a man aged 25 to 45 in good health.

This chain connects TRBV29-1 to TRBJ2-5; no definite D call. There are 13 residues in the CDR3. The germline CDR1 and CDR2 sequences are SQVTM and ANQGSEA. V was trimmed by 4 bases and J by 1 base, leaving 10 bases between them. In DNA form, the CDR3 reads TGCAGCGTTGGAACTTGGAGCCAAGAGACCCAGTACTTC. The encoded protein is CSVGTWSQETQYF.

V is TRBV11-3 and J is TRBJ2-7, with no clear D. Germline V CDR1 and CDR2: SGHNT, YENEEA. CDR3 length: 13 amino acids. The V end lost 1 base, the J end lost 3 bases, and 7 bases lay between the germline ends. CDR3 loop: CASSLGAVYEQYF. CDR3 DNA sequence: TGTGCCAGCAGCTTAGGGGCAGTCTACGAGCAGTACTTC. Together with reference TRBV11-3 and TRBJ2-7, the CDR3 gives the full variable domain: EAGVVQSPRYKIIEKKQPVAFWCNPISGHNTLYWYLQNLGQGPELLIRYENEEAVDDSQLPKDRFSAERLKGVDSTLKIQPAELGDSAVYLCASSLGAVYEQYFGPGTRLTVT.

The chain is built from TRBV10-1 and TRBJ1-5; D remains ambiguous. Trimming stripped 4 bases from V and 3 bases from J, with 7 bases between. The CDR3 totals 13 residues. The germline V gene encodes CDR1 WNHNN and CDR2 SYGVQD (reference sequence). The chain's CDR3 is CASSGGLNQPQHF. The CDR3 DNA follows: TGCGCCAGCAGTGGAGGCCTCAATCAGCCCCAGCATTTT.

About this clone: This sample also contains other DNA sequences that code for the same CDR3. V is TRBV18 and J is TRBJ2-5; no firm D call. The CDR3 extends over 13 amino acids. V lost 0 bases and J lost 5, with 7 bases in between. CDR1 is KGHSH, CDR2 LQKENI, per germline. This chain's CDR3 is CASSPPSDETQYF. The CDR3 DNA sequence: TGTGCCAGCTCACCACCTTCCGATGAGACCCAGTACTTC.

This rearrangement joins TRBV11-2 to TRBJ1-2, with D tentatively TRBD1 (5 bases). The CDR3 consists of 14 residues. Germline CDR1 is SGHAT and CDR2 is FQNNGV. Trimming left V 7 bases short and J 8 bases short, with 20 bases between. CDR3 in DNA: TGTGCCAGCACCATCTTTGGCAGGGAGGGCGGCTACACCTTC. It codes for CASTIFGREGGYTF. Full variable domain (rest looked up from reference TRBV11-2 and TRBJ1-2): EAGVAQSPRYKIIEKRQSVAFWCNPISGHATLYWYQQILGQGPKLLIQFQNNGVVDDSQLPKDRFSAERLKGVDSTLKIQPAKLEDSAVYLCASTIFGREGGYTFGSGTRLTVV.

With respect to this clone: Other DNA sequences of this sample code for an identical CDR3. The rearrangement uses TRBV28 and TRBJ1-2, with 10 bases matching TRBD1. The CDR3 covers 13 residues. The germline V gene encodes CDR1 MDHEN and CDR2 SYDVKM. Losses at the gene ends were 5 bases for V and 4 bases for J; bases not matched to a gene: 1. The CDR3 region is CASSRQGAYGYTF. CDR3 DNA sequence: TGTGCCAGCAGTAGACAGGGGGCCTATGGCTACACCTTC.